The clone carrying this T cell receptor (beta chain) is a singleton in its sample. Its antigen is as yet unknown. The record originates from a study of T cell clonotyping in hematopoietic cell transplantation. Study results and caveats: Recipient TCR diversity dropped after transplant; expanded clonotypes rose from day 30 to 180.

This CDR3 region has 17 residues. The V segment lost 7 bases and the J segment 0 bases; nucleotides outside the gene matches: 12. CDR1 is SNHLY and CDR2 is FYNNEI in the germline V gene. TCRdb's copy holds only in-frame clones and misses some; the assay was immunoSEQ multiplex PCR. The data hold tens of thousands of clones, with about 85% observed a single time. The sample's time point: recipient sample about 28 days before transplant, after cytoreduction. The receptor's source is a man between 60 and 70 years old with acute myeloid leukemia. Some clones in this sample may be carry-over from other donors' samples. This specimen consisted of peripheral blood mononuclear cells, obtained before stem cell transplant. This chain connects TRBV2 to TRBJ1-2; 9 bases match TRBD1. The CDR3 sequence is CASIGPGQGLTNYGYTF. The CDR3 coding sequence is TGTGCCAGCATTGGCCCGGGACAGGGATTAACTAACTATGGCTACACCTTC.